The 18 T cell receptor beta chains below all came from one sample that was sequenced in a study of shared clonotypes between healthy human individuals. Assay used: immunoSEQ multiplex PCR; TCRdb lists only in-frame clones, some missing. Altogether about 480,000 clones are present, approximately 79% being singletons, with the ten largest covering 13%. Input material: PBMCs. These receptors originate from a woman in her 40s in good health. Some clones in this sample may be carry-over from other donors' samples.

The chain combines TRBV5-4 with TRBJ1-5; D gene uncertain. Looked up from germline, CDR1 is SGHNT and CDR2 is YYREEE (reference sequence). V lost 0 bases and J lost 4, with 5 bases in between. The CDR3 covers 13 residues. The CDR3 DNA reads TGTGCCAGCAGCTTGGACCATAATCAGCCCCAGCATTTT. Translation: CASSLDHNQPQHF.

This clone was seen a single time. The CDR3 loop reads CATSRLRQGDTGELFF. The CDR3, as DNA: TGTGCCACAAGTCGCCTGAGACAGGGGGACACCGGGGAGCTGTTTTTT. The chain links TRBV15 to TRBJ2-2; 9 bases are shared with TRBD1. Germline assignment: CDR1 LNHNV and CDR2 YYDKDF (reference sequence). The CDR3 extends over 16 amino acids. V was clipped by 9 bases and J by 3 bases; unmatched bases: 11. Variable domain in full (rest from reference TRBV15 and TRBJ2-2): DAMVIQNPRYQVTQFGKPVTLSCSQTLNHNVMYWYQQKSSQAPKLLFHYYDKDFNNEADTPDNFQSRRPNTSFCFLDIRSPGLGDTAMYLCATSRLRQGDTGELFFGEGSRLTVL.

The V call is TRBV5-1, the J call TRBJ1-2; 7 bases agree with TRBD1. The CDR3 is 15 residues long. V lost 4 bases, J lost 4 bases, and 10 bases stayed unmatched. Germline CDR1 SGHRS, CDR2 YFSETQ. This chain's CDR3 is CASSQGQPGGYGYTF. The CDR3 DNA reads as TGCGCCAGCAGCCAAGGACAGCCAGGGGGCTATGGCTACACCTTC.

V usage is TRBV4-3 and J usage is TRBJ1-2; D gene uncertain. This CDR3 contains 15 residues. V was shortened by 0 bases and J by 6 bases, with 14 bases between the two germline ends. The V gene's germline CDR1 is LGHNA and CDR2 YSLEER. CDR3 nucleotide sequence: TGCGCCAGCAGCCAAGATGTAAGCATTATGGATGGCTACACCTTC. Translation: CASSQDVSIMDGYTF.

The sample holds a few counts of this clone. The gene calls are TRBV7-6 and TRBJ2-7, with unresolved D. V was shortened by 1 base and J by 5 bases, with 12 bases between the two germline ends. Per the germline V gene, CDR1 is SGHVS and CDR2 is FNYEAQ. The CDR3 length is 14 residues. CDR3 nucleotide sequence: TGTGCCAGCAGCTTAGATTTTAGCCCCAACGAGCAGTACTTC. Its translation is CASSLDFSPNEQYF.

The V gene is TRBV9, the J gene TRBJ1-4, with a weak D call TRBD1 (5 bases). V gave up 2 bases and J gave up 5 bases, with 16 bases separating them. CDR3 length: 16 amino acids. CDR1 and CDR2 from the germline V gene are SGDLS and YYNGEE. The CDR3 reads CASSVGVRDRNEKLFF. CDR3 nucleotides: TGTGCCAGCAGCGTGGGGGTTAGGGATCGGAATGAAAAACTGTTTTTT.

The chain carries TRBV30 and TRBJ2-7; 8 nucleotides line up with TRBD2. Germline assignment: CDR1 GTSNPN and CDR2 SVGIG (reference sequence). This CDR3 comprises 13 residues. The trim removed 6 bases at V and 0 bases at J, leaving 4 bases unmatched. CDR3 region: CACVAGSSYEQYF. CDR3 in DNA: TGTGCCTGTGTAGCGGGGAGCTCCTACGAGCAGTACTTC.

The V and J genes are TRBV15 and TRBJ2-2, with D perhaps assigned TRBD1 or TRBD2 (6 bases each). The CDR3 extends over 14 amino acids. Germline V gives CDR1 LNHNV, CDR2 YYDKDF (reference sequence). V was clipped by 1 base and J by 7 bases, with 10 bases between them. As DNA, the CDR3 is TGTGCCACCAGCAGAGCGGGGGCCGGCGGGGAGCTGTTTTTT. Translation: CATSRAGAGGELFF.

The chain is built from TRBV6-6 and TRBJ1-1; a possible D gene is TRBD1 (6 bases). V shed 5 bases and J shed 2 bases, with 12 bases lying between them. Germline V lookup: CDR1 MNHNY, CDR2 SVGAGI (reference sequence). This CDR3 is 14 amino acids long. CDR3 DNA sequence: TGTGCCAGCAGTAAAGACAGGATAAACACTGAAGCTTTCTTT. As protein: CASSKDRINTEAFF.

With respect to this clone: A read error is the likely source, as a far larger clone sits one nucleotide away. CDR3 DNA sequence: TGCGCCAGCAGATCCGGGACAGGGAACTACGAGCAGTACTTC. Translating gives CASRSGTGNYEQYF. V usage is TRBV10-2 and J usage is TRBJ2-7, with TRBD1 identical over 9 bases. Germline V gene lookup returns CDR1 WSHSY and CDR2 SAAADI. This CDR3 region has 14 residues. V lost 6 bases to trimming and J lost 3 bases; unmatched junction nucleotides: 6.

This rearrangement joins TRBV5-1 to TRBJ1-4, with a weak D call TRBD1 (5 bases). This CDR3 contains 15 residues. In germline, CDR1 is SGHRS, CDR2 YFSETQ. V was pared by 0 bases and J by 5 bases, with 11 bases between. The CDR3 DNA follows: TGCGCCAGCAGCTTGGTGACGGGACGGAATGAAAAACTGTTTTTT. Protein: CASSLVTGRNEKLFF. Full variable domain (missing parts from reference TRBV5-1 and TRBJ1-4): KAGVTQTPRYLIKTRGQQVTLSCSPISGHRSVSWYQQTPGQGLQFLFEYFSETQRNKGNFPGRFSGRQFSNSRSEMNVSTLELGDSALYLCASSLVTGRNEKLFFGSGTQLSVL.

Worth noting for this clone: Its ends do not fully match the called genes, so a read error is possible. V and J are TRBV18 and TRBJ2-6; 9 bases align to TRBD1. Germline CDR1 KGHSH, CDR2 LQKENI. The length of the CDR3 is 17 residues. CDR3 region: CASTPGQGTSGANVLTF. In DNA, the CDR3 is TGTGCCAGCACACCGGGACAGGGAACTTCTGGGGCCAACGTCCTGACTTTC.

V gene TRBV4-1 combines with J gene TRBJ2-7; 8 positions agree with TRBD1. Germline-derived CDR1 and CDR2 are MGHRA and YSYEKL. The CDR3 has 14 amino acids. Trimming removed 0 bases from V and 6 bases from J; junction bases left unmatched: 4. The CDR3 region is CASSQDGQGREQYF. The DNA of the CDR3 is TGCGCCAGCAGCCAAGACGGACAGGGCCGCGAGCAGTACTTC.

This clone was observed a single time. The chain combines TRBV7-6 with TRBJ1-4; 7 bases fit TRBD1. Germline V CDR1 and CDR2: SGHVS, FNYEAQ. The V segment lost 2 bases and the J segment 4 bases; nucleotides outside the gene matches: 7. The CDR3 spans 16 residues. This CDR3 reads CASSLRGGQLNEKLFF. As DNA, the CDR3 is TGTGCCAGCAGCTTAAGGGGGGGACAGCTTAATGAAAAACTGTTTTTT.

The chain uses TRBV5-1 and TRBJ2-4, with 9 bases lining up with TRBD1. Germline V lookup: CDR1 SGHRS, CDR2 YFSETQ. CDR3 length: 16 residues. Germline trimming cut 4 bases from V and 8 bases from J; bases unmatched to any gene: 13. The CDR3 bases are TGCGCCAGCAGCCAAAACTCACAGGGGGCGACGGACATTCAGTACTTC. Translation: CASSQNSQGATDIQYF.

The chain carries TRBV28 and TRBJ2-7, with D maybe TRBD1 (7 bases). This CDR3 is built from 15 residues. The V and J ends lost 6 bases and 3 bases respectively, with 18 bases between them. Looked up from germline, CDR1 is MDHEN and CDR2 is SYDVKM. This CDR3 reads CASSPGGTAYYEQYF. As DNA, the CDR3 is TGTGCCAGCAGCCCAGGGGGGACGGCATACTACGAGCAGTACTTC.

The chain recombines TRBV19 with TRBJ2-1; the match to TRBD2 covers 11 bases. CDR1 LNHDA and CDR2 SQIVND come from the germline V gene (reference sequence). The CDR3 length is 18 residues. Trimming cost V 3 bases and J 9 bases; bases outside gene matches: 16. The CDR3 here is CASSIDGGSGRARIEQFF. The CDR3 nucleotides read TGTGCCAGTAGTATCGACGGAGGTAGCGGGAGGGCCAGGATTGAGCAGTTCTTC.

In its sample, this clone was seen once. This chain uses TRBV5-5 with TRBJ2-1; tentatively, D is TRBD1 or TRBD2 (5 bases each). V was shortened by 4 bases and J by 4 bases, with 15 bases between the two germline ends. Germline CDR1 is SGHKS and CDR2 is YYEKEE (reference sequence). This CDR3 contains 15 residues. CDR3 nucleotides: TGTGCCAGCAGCCATGGGACCTCTGCTTACAATGAGCAGTTCTTC. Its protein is CASSHGTSAYNEQFF.